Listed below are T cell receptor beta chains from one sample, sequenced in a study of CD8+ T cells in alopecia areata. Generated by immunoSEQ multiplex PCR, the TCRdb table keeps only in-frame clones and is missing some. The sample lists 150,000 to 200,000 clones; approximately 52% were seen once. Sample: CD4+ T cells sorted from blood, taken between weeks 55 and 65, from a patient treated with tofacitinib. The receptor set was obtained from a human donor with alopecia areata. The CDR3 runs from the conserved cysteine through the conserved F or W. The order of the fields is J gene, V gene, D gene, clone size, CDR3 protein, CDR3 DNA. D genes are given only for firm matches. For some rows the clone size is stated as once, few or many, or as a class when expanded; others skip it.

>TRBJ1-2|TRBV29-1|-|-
CSVENVARNYGYTF
TGCAGCGTTGAGAATGTGGCACGAAACTATGGCTACACCTTC
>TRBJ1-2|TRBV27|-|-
CASSSKGRTHYGYTF
TGTGCCAGCAGTTCAAAAGGGAGGACACACTATGGCTACACCTTC
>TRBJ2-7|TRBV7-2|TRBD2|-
CASSVSSGGREQYF
TGTGCCAGCAGCGTCTCCTCGGGGGGGCGCGAGCAGTACTTC
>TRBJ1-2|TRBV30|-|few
CAWISGGVRYGYTF
TGTGCCTGGATATCAGGTGGTGTACGCTATGGCTACACCTTC
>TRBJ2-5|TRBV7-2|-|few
CASSLTSTETQYF
TGTGCCAGCAGCTTAACCTCGACAGAGACCCAGTACTTC
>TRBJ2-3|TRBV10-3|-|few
CAISGTSTDTQYF
TGTGCCATCAGTGGGACGAGCACAGATACGCAGTATTTT
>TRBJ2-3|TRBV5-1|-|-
CASSLDTSSTDTQYF
TGCGCCAGCAGCTTGGACACTTCCAGCACAGATACGCAGTATTTT
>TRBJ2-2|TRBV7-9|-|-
CASSPPTGELFF
TGTGCCAGCAGCCCACCGACCGGGGAGCTGTTTTTT
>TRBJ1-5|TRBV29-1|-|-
CSVGGANQPQHF
TGCAGCGTTGGAGGGGCCAATCAGCCCCAGCATTTT
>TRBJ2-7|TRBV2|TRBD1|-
CASSVEQGSVEQYF
TGTGCCAGCAGTGTGGAACAGGGGTCCGTCGAGCAGTACTTC
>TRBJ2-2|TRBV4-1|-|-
CASSQEMQITGELFF
TGCGCCAGCAGCCAAGAAATGCAGATCACCGGGGAGCTGTTTTTT
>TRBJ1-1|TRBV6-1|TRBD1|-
CASSESGTGYTEAFF
TGTGCCAGCAGTGAGTCCGGGACAGGGTACACTGAAGCTTTCTTT
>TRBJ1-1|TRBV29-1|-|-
CSVEARLTNTEAFF
TGCAGCGTTGAAGCCCGACTGACGAACACTGAAGCTTTCTTT
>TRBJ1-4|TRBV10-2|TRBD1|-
CASSDYGDSRGEKLFF
TGCGCCAGCAGCGACTACGGGGACAGCCGGGGTGAAAAACTGTTTTTT
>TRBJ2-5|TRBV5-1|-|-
CASSLNDSGETQYF
TGCGCCAGCAGCTTGAATGACTCGGGAGAGACCCAGTACTTC
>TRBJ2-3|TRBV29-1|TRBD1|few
CSVGTGGPDTQYF
TGCAGCGTGGGGACAGGGGGCCCAGATACGCAGTATTTT
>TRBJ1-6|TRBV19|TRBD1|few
CASRQGVESPLHF
TGTGCCAGCAGACAGGGAGTTGAATCACCCCTCCACTTT
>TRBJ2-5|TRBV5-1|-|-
CASSSQETQYF
TGCGCCAGCAGCTCACAAGAGACCCAGTACTTC
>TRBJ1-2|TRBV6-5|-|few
CASVRGAGWYGYTF
TGTGCCAGTGTAAGAGGCGCAGGCTGGTATGGCTACACCTTC
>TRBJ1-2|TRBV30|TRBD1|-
CAWWTGGSYGYTF
TGTGCCTGGTGGACAGGGGGAAGCTATGGCTACACCTTC
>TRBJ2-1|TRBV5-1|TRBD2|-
CASSLGIAGGGNEQFF
TGCGCCAGCAGCTTGGGCATAGCGGGGGGAGGCAATGAGCAGTTCTTC
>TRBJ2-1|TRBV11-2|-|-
CASSLDRGGAYNEQFF
TGTGCCAGCAGCTTAGATAGGGGGGGCGCCTACAATGAGCAGTTCTTC
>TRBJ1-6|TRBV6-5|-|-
CASSQGFYSPLHF
TGTGCCAGCAGTCAGGGTTTTTATTCACCCCTCCACTTT
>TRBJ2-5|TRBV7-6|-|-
CASSLEGGKTQYF
TGTGCCAGCAGCTTAGAAGGGGGGAAGACCCAGTACTTC
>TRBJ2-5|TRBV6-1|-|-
CASSYGTIQETQYF
TGTGCCAGCAGCTACGGGACGATCCAAGAGACCCAGTACTTC
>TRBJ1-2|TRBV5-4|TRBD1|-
CASSLQGLNGYTF
TGTGCCAGCAGCTTACAGGGGTTGAATGGCTACACCTTC
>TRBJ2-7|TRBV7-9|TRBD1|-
CASSPGTGSYEQYF
TGTGCCAGCAGCCCCGGGACAGGGAGTTACGAGCAGTACTTC
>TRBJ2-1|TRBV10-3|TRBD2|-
CAISETSGVHNEQFF
TGTGCCATCAGTGAGACTAGCGGGGTTCACAATGAGCAGTTCTTC